This T cell receptor (beta chain) is from a study of blood T cell repertoires in COVID-19 (TCRdb year 2020). In the study overall: Samples covering the acute and convalescent phases of COVID-19 were provided by collaborators in the United States, Italy and Spain. The prospective study material was composed of cDNA or gDNA derived from T cells, B-cell-depleted T cells, or PBMCs. The repertoires were released in a freely available public database intended as a resource for research on the immune response to SARS-CoV-2. The dataset comprised deeply sampled blood TCRbeta repertoires from subjects exposed to, actively infected with, or recovered from COVID-19. The sample metadata nearly always contained a de-identified subject ID, COVID-19 status, age in years and sex. HLA class I and class II types, where available, came from metadata supplied by the sample provider rather than from assay-based typing. Samples came from the ongoing ImmuneRACE study (first 160 participants) plus 1,254 subjects from 6 global collaborators.

The paper as a whole reports these results and caveats: The quantity of clinical and demographic metadata differed by source and by participant and was supplied without curation.

TCRbeta CDR3 regions were amplified from genomic DNA by means of the immunoSEQ Assay, a bias-controlled multiplex PCR. As for the original processing: The number of nucleated cells in each sample was estimated from the amplification of reference gene primers within the assay. Sequence reads were collapsed and filtered to measure the absolute abundance of every unique TCRbeta CDR3 rearrangement. For each sample, productive Simpson clonality was calculated as the square root of Simpson's diversity index over productive rearrangements. In TCRdb, the immuneACCESS table is reduced to in-frame sequences with V and J assigned. These tables do not hold every clone; where another copy was compared, an unresolved V gene accounts for under half, and the others remain unexplained. That table is the source of V, J and clone size, and D and trimming were worked out from the DNA. This sample has roughly 290,000 clones in its table, and 75% to 90% of those were observed once. Clones ranked in the top ten supply approximately 12% of the sample.

The CDR3 measures 15 amino acids from cysteine to phenylalanine. Only the CDR3 part of the read is kept: 45 bases, read in frame from the first base. The germline V gene specifies LGHNA as CDR1 and YSLEER as CDR2. Trimming at the junction amounts to 2 bases on V and 4 bases on J, and the germline ends lie 12 bases apart. Turning to this clone: Its antigen is unknown. Base qualities are missing; no much larger clone stands one base away.

Whole blood was collected in K2EDTA tubes by collaborating institutions according to the institutions' own protocols. For TCRbeta analysis, collaborators shipped samples as frozen whole blood, isolated PBMCs, or DNA extracted from either of those sample types. This receptor chain uses TRBV4-3 and TRBJ1-3; no D gene can be assigned with confidence. The receptor's source is a woman aged 60 to 75 with acute or convalescent COVID-19. Sequencing was carried out using peripheral blood. The DNA sequence is given as TGCGCCAGCAGCCAAACGACATGGGAGGGAAACACCATATATTTT. Its amino acids are CASSQTTWEGNTIYF.